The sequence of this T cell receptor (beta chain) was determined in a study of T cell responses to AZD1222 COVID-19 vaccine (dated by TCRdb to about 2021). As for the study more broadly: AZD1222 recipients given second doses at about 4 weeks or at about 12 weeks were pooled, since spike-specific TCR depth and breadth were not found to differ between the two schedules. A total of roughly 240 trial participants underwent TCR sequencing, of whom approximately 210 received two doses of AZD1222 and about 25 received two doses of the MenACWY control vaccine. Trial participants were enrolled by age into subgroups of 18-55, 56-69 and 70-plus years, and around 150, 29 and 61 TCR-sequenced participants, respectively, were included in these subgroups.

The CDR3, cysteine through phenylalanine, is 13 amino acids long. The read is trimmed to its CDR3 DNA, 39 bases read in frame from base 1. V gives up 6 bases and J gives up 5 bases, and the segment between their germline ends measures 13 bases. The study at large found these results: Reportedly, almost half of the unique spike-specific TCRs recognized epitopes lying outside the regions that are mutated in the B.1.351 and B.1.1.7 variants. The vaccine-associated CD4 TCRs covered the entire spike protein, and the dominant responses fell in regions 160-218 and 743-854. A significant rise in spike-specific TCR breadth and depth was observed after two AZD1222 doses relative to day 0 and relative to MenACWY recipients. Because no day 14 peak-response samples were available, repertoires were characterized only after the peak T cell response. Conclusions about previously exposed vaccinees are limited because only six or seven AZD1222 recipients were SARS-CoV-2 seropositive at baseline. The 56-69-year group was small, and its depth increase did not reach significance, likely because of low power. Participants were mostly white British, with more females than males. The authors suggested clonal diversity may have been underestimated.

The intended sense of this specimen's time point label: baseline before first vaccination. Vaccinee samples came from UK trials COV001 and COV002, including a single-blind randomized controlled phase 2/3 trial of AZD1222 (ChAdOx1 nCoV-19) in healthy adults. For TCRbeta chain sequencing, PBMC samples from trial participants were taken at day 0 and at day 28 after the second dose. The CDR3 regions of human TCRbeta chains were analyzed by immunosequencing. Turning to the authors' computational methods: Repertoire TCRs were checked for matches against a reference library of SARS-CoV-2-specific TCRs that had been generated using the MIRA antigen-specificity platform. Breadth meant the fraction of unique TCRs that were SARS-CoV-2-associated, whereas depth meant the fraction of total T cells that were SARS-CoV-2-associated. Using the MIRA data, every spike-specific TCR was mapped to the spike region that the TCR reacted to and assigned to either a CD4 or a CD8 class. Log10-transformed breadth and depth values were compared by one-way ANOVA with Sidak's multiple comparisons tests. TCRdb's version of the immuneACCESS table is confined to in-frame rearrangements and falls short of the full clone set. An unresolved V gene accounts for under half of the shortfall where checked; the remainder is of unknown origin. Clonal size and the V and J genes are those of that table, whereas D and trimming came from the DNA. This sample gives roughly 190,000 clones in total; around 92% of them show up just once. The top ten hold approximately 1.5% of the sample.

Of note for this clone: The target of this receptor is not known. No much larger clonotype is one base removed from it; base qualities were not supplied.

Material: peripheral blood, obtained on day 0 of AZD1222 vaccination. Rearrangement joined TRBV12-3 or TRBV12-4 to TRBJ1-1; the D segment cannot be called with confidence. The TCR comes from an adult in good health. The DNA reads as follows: TGTGCCAGCAGCCTCCCCCCGGCAACTGAAGCTTTCTTT. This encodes CASSLPPATEAFF.